One sample yielded the 27 T cell receptor beta chains listed below, sequenced in a study of CD8 T cells in ankylosing spondylitis. Study conclusions and caveats: For ankylosing spondylitis blood, a TCR beta motif of seven to nine highly homologous variants appeared characteristic.

One entry per CDR3 protein, called by TCRdb with MiXCR from the 5' RACE reads. This table holds 700,000 to 850,000 distinct CDR3 sequences, about 10% found once. Which antigens these TCRs recognize remains unknown. Sequenced: blood, either unsorted or a sorted T cell fraction (not recorded which). The receptor set was obtained from a male donor with ankylosing spondylitis.

V gene TRBV7-2 combines with J gene TRBJ2-1; D remains ambiguous. The CDR3 extends over 14 amino acids. V shed 0 bases and J shed 4 bases, with 7 bases lying between them. The germline V gene has CDR1 SGHTA and CDR2 FQGNSA. CDR3 amino acids: CASSLARSYNEQFF. In DNA form, the CDR3 reads TGTGCCAGCAGCTTAGCTCGCTCGTACAATGAGCAGTTCTTC.

The table lists this clonotype with a few counts. The chain recombines TRBV7-6 with TRBJ1-3; D gene uncertain. Trimming removed 2 bases at V and 0 bases at J, with 17 bases between. From germline, CDR1 is SGHVS and CDR2 FNYEAQ. The CDR3 loop spans 18 amino acids. The CDR3 loop is CASSLFVTEAYSGNTIYF. Written as DNA, the CDR3 is TGTGCCAGCAGCTTATTTGTTACAGAAGCTTACTCTGGAAACACCATATATTTT.

This clonotype was detected many times. This chain uses TRBV24-1 with TRBJ1-1; the match to TRBD1 covers 8 bases. V trimming: 0 bases; J trimming: 0 bases; junction bases outside the gene matches: 8. Germline V gives CDR1 KGHDR, CDR2 SFDVKD. This CDR3 comprises 18 residues. The CDR3 nucleotides read TGTGCCACCAGTGATTTGCGAGGGACAGGCTTCATGAACACTGAAGCTTTCTTT. Translating it yields CATSDLRGTGFMNTEAFF.

This clonotype was counted between two and nine times. The CDR3 loop reads CASSRTYDNEQFF. The DNA of the CDR3 is TGTGCCAGCAGCCGGACTTATGACAATGAGCAGTTCTTC. The chain links TRBV3-1 to TRBJ2-1; a weak D match, TRBD2 (5 bases). The V end lost 4 bases, the J end lost 5 bases, and 9 bases lay between the germline ends. CDR1 is LGHDT and CDR2 is YNNKEL in the germline V gene (reference sequence). There are 13 residues in the CDR3.

This clonotype was seen a handful of times. This chain uses TRBV7-2 with TRBJ2-1; 11 bases fit TRBD1. V shed 4 bases, J shed 4 bases, and the junction held 6 bases outside the gene matches. The V gene's germline CDR1 is SGHTA and CDR2 FQGNSA. The CDR3 has 16 residues. The CDR3 DNA sequence: TGTGCCAGCAGCTACCCCGGGACAGGGGGATACAATGAGCAGTTCTTC. It is translated as CASSYPGTGGYNEQFF.

This clonotype showed up just a few times. The gene calls are TRBV5-1 and TRBJ2-2; D gene uncertain. The CDR3 loop spans 14 amino acids. Germline V gene sequence: CDR1 SGHRS, CDR2 YFSETQ. The V and J ends lost 3 bases and 6 bases respectively, with 12 bases between them. CDR3 region: CASSSKVPAGELFF. DNA for the CDR3: TGCGCCAGCAGCTCAAAAGTTCCGGCCGGGGAGCTGTTTTTT. The full variable domain, in which reference TRBV5-1 and TRBJ2-2 provide the parts outside the CDR3, is KAGVTQTPRYLIKTRGQQVTLSCSPISGHRSVSWYQQTPGQGLQFLFEYFSETQRNKGNFPGRFSGRQFSNSRSEMNVSTLELGDSALYLCASSSKVPAGELFFGEGSRLTVL.

This clonotype was seen a few times. Here the CDR3 reads CSVSGGPENTGELFF. As DNA, the CDR3 is TGCAGCGTGTCAGGGGGCCCAGAGAACACCGGGGAGCTGTTTTTT. The genes are TRBV29-1 and TRBJ2-2, with 8 bases identical to TRBD1. The CDR3 contains 15 residues. Germline lookup yields CDR1 SQVTM and CDR2 ANQGSEA. V lost 6 bases and J lost 1; bases outside the gene matches: 7.

In this sample, this clonotype turned up many times. The chain links TRBV20-1 to TRBJ1-5, with 7 bases fitting TRBD1. After removal of 3 bases from V and 5 bases from J, the junction contained 10 bases not matched to a gene. CDR1 DFQATT and CDR2 SNEGSKA come from the germline V gene (reference sequence). The CDR3 runs to 15 residues. CDR3 nucleotide sequence: TGCAGTGCTAGCCCATCCACAGGGGCGGATCAGCCCCAGCATTTT. Its protein is CSASPSTGADQPQHF.

This clonotype showed up many times. V gene TRBV29-1 combines with J gene TRBJ1-1; D is perhaps TRBD1 (5 bases). CDR1 is SQVTM and CDR2 is ANQGSEA in the germline V gene. The CDR3 covers 13 residues. CDR3 region: CSVRGRMNTEAFF. CDR3 sequence (DNA): TGCAGTGTTAGGGGACGGATGAACACTGAAGCTTTCTTT. The full variable domain, rest sourced from reference TRBV29-1 and TRBJ1-1, is SAVISQKPSRDICQRGTSLTIQCQVDSQVTMMFWYRQQPGQSLTLIATANQGSEATYESGFVIDKFPISRPNLTFSTLTVSNMSPEDSSIYLCSVRGRMNTEAFFGQGTRLTVV.

This clonotype has a count of ten or more. This rearrangement joins TRBV12-3 or TRBV12-4 to TRBJ1-1; tentatively, D is TRBD1 (6 bases). CDR3 length: 15 amino acids. Trimming cost V 3 bases and J 11 bases, with 22 bases left between them. Written as DNA, the CDR3 is TGTGCCAGCAGTTTTTTCAGGGGTCGCCAATCGTTGGCTTTCTTT. It specifies CASSFFRGRQSLAFF.

This clonotype was detected many times. The genes are TRBV29-1 and TRBJ2-1; no definite D call. The CDR3 is 13 amino acids. The ends were cut back, 3 bases at V and 5 bases at J, with 11 bases in the middle. Germline assignment: CDR1 SQVTM and CDR2 ANQGSEA. In DNA, the CDR3 is TGCAGCGTTGACAGGTCAATGAACAATGAGCAGTTCTTC. It translates to CSVDRSMNNEQFF.

This clonotype was recorded a few times. The CDR3 nucleotides read TGCGCCAGCAGCCGGTCAGCGGCGAACACTGAAGCTTTCTTT. Protein product: CASSRSAANTEAFF. The chain joins TRBV5-1 to TRBJ1-1; D gene ambiguous. The germline V and J ends were trimmed by 4 bases and 1 base, with 11 bases remaining between them. The CDR3 runs 14 residues. Looked up from germline, CDR1 is SGHRS and CDR2 is YFSETQ.

The V gene is TRBV20-1, the J gene TRBJ2-7; D not certain. Germline CDR1 is DFQATT and CDR2 is SNEGSKA (reference sequence). The CDR3 contains 14 residues. Between the trimmed V and J ends, which lost 8 bases and 4 bases, there was a span of 21 bases. CDR3 sequence (DNA): TGCAGTCCCTTCAAGGTAAAGGGTTCTTACGAGCAGTACTTC. Protein sequence: CSPFKVKGSYEQYF.

This clonotype was seen ten or more times. The chain links TRBV7-9 to TRBJ2-7, with 7 bases that match TRBD1. Germline V gives CDR1 SEHNR, CDR2 FQNEAQ (reference sequence). J lost 6 bases, V lost 3 bases, and 5 bases had no gene match. The CDR3 runs 13 residues. The CDR3 spells CASSFRDSIEQYF. CDR3 bases: TGTGCCAGCAGCTTCCGGGACAGCATCGAGCAGTACTTC.

J is TRBJ2-3 and V is TRBV20-1; 10 bases match TRBD2. V shed 6 bases, J shed 4 bases, and the junction held 13 bases outside the gene matches. Germline values: CDR1 DFQATT, CDR2 SNEGSKA (reference sequence). The CDR3 is 16 amino acids. The CDR3 region has the DNA TGCAGTGCCCAGGTGGGAGCGGGAGGGCCTTCAGATACGCAGTATTTT. Amino acid sequence: CSAQVGAGGPSDTQYF.

This clonotype appeared many times. The chain is built from TRBV29-1 and TRBJ1-1; no firm D call. The germline V and J ends were trimmed by 3 bases and 1 base, with 9 bases remaining between them. Looked up from germline, CDR1 is SQVTM and CDR2 is ANQGSEA. The CDR3 loop spans 13 amino acids. The CDR3 here is CSVERTENTEAFF. CDR3 bases: TGCAGCGTTGAGCGGACGGAGAACACTGAAGCTTTCTTT.

The genes are TRBV28 and TRBJ1-5; no definite D call. Germline loops: CDR1 MDHEN, CDR2 SYDVKM. Deletions cut 6 bases from V and 6 bases from J, with 12 bases between. This CDR3 contains 13 residues. DNA for the CDR3: TGTGCCAGCAGCCGGAGGAGAAGTCAGCCCCAGCATTTT. Translating it yields CASSRRRSQPQHF. The whole variable domain, remainder taken from reference TRBV28 and TRBJ1-5, is DVKVTQSSRYLVKRTGEKVFLECVQDMDHENMFWYRQDPGLGLRLIYFSYDVKMKEKGDIPEGYSVSREKKERFSLILESASTNQTSMYLCASSRRRSQPQHFGDGTRLSIL.

This clonotype was found a few times. V usage is TRBV7-2 and J usage is TRBJ1-1; D remains unclear. The V gene's germline CDR1 is SGHTA and CDR2 FQGNSA. V was trimmed by 1 base and J by 6 bases, leaving 9 bases between them. There are 13 residues in the CDR3. CDR3 amino acids: CASSLGYTAEAFF. CDR3 nucleotides: TGTGCCAGCAGCTTAGGTTACACCGCTGAAGCTTTCTTT.

The chain links TRBV15 to TRBJ2-1; a weak D match, TRBD2 (5 bases). There are 15 residues in the CDR3. V was cut by 0 bases and J by 4 bases, with 10 bases left in between. Germline-derived CDR1 and CDR2 are LNHNV and YYDKDF (reference sequence). The CDR3, as DNA: TGTGCCACCAGCAGAGAGAGCGGCCTATACAATGAGCAGTTCTTC. It translates to CATSRESGLYNEQFF. Drawing the rest from reference TRBV15 and TRBJ2-1, the complete variable domain is DAMVIQNPRYQVTQFGKPVTLSCSQTLNHNVMYWYQQKSSQAPKLLFHYYDKDFNNEADTPDNFQSRRPNTSFCFLDIRSPGLGDTAMYLCATSRESGLYNEQFFGPGTRLTVL.

This clonotype was observed a few times. This chain connects TRBV11-2 to TRBJ2-1, with 10 bases that match TRBD1. CDR3 length: 17 residues. Germline CDR1 reads SGHAT; CDR2 reads FQNNGV. The V and J ends lost 3 bases and 2 bases, in that order; junction bases with no gene match: 7. The CDR3 coding sequence is TGTGCCAGCAGCTTTTCCCGGACAGGGGGGACCTACAATGAGCAGTTCTTC. Protein sequence: CASSFSRTGGTYNEQFF.

This clonotype was counted a few times. The chain employs TRBV5-6 and TRBJ1-1; the D gene is possibly TRBD1 (5 bases). This CDR3 contains 15 residues. With 0 bases removed from V and 0 bases from J, the gap between germline ends came to 9 bases. The germline CDR1 and CDR2 sequences are SGHDT and YYEEEE. CDR3 DNA: TGTGCCAGCAGCTTGGTTGGGGCGGTGAACACTGAAGCTTTCTTT. It encodes CASSLVGAVNTEAFF.

V and J are TRBV4-2 and TRBJ2-3, with 12 bases aligning to TRBD2. Germline V gene lookup returns CDR1 LGHNA and CDR2 YNFKEQ. This CDR3 contains 18 residues. The V gene end was trimmed by 0 bases and the J gene end by 6 bases; junction bases not matched to a gene: 10. The CDR3: CASSQDPSGGDRPDTQYF. The CDR3 nucleotides read TGTGCCAGCAGCCAAGATCCTAGCGGGGGGGATAGACCGGATACGCAGTATTTT.

This clonotype was seen a handful of times. The rearrangement links TRBV29-1 to TRBJ2-6; no reliable D call. This CDR3 has 15 amino acids. V was shortened by 4 bases and J by 0 bases, with 10 bases between the two germline ends. Germline V lookup: CDR1 SQVTM, CDR2 ANQGSEA. The CDR3 DNA reads as TGCAGCGTTGCCGTTTCCAGCTCTGGGGCCAACGTCCTGACTTTC. Translated, it gives CSVAVSSSGANVLTF.

The chain couples TRBV27 to TRBJ1-1, with D perhaps TRBD1 (6 bases). CDR3 length equals 17 residues. Deletions cut 6 bases from V and 3 bases from J, with 23 bases between. CDR1 MNHEY and CDR2 SMNVEV come from the germline V gene (reference sequence). This CDR3 reads CASSTRIQGSGYTEAFF. The CDR3 DNA sequence: TGTGCCAGCAGCACACGCATACAGGGAAGTGGTTACACTGAAGCTTTCTTT.

The chain links TRBV5-1 to TRBJ2-1; the D is unclear. Trimming cost V 2 bases and J 0 bases, with 21 bases left between them. Germline loops: CDR1 SGHRS, CDR2 YFSETQ. The CDR3 has 19 residues. CDR3 nucleotides: TGCGCCAGCAGCTTAAGAGCCCCTGGTCAGATAGGCTCCTACAATGAGCAGTTCTTC. This encodes CASSLRAPGQIGSYNEQFF.

V usage is TRBV7-3 and J usage is TRBJ2-6; D not resolved. CDR3 length: 15 amino acids. V was clipped by 0 bases and J by 6 bases, with 9 bases between them. Germline V gene lookup returns CDR1 SGHTA and CDR2 FQGTGA. CDR3: CASSLTSLAANVLTF. For the CDR3, the DNA is TGTGCCAGCAGCTTAACCAGCTTGGCGGCCAACGTCCTGACTTTC.

The J gene is TRBJ2-3, the V gene TRBV5-6; D may be TRBD2 (5 bases). Germline CDR1 and CDR2: SGHDT and YYEEEE. The ends were cut back, 4 bases at V and 4 bases at J, with 13 bases in the middle. The CDR3 is 14 amino acids. As DNA, the CDR3 is TGTGCCAGCAGCACGCCAAGCGGATCAGATACGCAGTATTTT. The encoded protein is CASSTPSGSDTQYF.